Each of the 14 T cell receptor beta chains below was sequenced from the same sample in a study of cytomegalovirus exposure and HLA in healthy donors. In the PCR, 60 Vbeta and 13 Jbeta primers were used. Some clones are missing from TCRdb's copy, which holds only in-frame ones; the method was immunoSEQ multiplex PCR. The profile shows about 150,000 clones, 70% to 80% of them singletons. Specimen: PBMCs. The receptors stem from a woman in her sixties or seventies in good health and CMV-seropositive.

This chain connects TRBV27 to TRBJ2-1; D is possibly TRBD2 (6 bases). The germline CDR1 and CDR2 sequences are MNHEY and SMNVEV (reference sequence). Between the trimmed V and J ends, which lost 8 bases and 9 bases, there was a span of 17 bases. The CDR3 contains 13 residues. The CDR3 DNA sequence: TGTGCCAGCGTTGGTAGTGGAGGGAGTGAGCAGTTCTTC. This gives the protein CASVGSGGSEQFF.

The J gene is TRBJ2-3, the V gene TRBV14, with 9 bases fitting TRBD2. Looked up from germline, CDR1 is SGHDN and CDR2 is FVKESK. V lost 4 bases and J lost 1; bases outside the gene matches: 6. The CDR3 loop spans 16 amino acids. The CDR3 sequence is CASSLAGGPGTDTQYF. DNA for the CDR3: TGTGCCAGCAGCCTGGCGGGAGGGCCGGGCACAGATACGCAGTATTTT.

CDR3 nucleotide sequence: TGTGCCACCAGCAGACCCGGGGGACGAGGGGAAAAACTGTTTTTT. Protein product: CATSRPGGRGEKLFF. The chain couples TRBV15 to TRBJ1-4; possible D gene TRBD1, 5 bases. From germline, CDR1 is LNHNV and CDR2 YYDKDF (reference sequence). V was pared by 2 bases and J by 8 bases, with 15 bases between. The CDR3 contains 15 residues.

This clone came up a few times. The chain links TRBV19 to TRBJ2-5, with TRBD2 matching 7 bases. The CDR3 has 15 residues. Germline V gives CDR1 LNHDA, CDR2 SQIVND (reference sequence). The trim removed 6 bases at V and 5 bases at J, leaving 12 bases unmatched. CDR3 nucleotide sequence: TGTGCCAGTAGACGGCTAGCGGTAACTTGGGAGACCCAGTACTTC. This gives the protein CASRRLAVTWETQYF.

This sequence joins TRBV4-1 and TRBJ2-3; 10 bases fit TRBD2. Trimming took 1 base from V and 4 from J; bases not matched to a gene: 17. Germline values: CDR1 MGHRA, CDR2 YSYEKL. The CDR3 spans 20 residues. CDR3 sequence (DNA): TGCGCCAGCAGCCAAGCCCCCCGGGCCCTGGTAGCGGGAGGAGCAGATACGCAGTATTTT. Protein sequence: CASSQAPRALVAGGADTQYF.

The genes are TRBV12-5 and TRBJ1-3; TRBD1 might be the D (6 bases). The CDR3 covers 14 residues. V lost 3 bases to trimming and J lost 0 bases, with 6 bases between them. The germline V gene encodes CDR1 LGHNT and CDR2 FRNRAP. CDR3 coding DNA: TGTGCTAGTGGTTTAGGGGGCTCTGGAAACACCATATATTTT. Its protein product is CASGLGGSGNTIYF.

The chain has TRBV6-5 and TRBJ1-1, with 8 nucleotides matching TRBD1. This CDR3 is 13 amino acids long. In germline, CDR1 is MNHEY, CDR2 SVGAGI. Trimming at V came to 2 bases and at J to 8 bases, leaving 4 bases not matched to a gene. The CDR3 loop reads CASSYRTGTEAFF. DNA of the CDR3: TGTGCCAGCAGTTACCGGACAGGGACCGAAGCTTTCTTT.

The rearrangement uses TRBV5-1 and TRBJ1-6; D remains ambiguous. Trimming took off 0 bases at V and 4 bases at J, with 8 bases between the two ends. There are 15 residues in the CDR3. Germline CDR1 reads SGHRS; CDR2 reads YFSETQ. Here the CDR3 DNA reads TGCGCCAGCAGCTTGGGTACATATTATAATTCACCCCTCCACTTT. Translating it yields CASSLGTYYNSPLHF.

The chain uses TRBV4-1 and TRBJ2-1; D ambiguous. CDR1 and CDR2 (germline): MGHRA, YSYEKL. Trimming stripped 4 bases from V and 3 bases from J, with 10 bases between. CDR3 length: 14 amino acids. The CDR3 DNA is TGCGCCAGCAGCCCGTTAAACAACTACAATGAGCAGTTCTTC. Its protein is CASSPLNNYNEQFF.

DNA for the CDR3: TGTGCCAGCAGCGCCCTACAGGGTAGCCGTGGCTACACCTTC. Translation: CASSALQGSRGYTF. The chain links TRBV9 to TRBJ1-2; tentatively, D is TRBD1 (6 bases). CDR1 and CDR2 from the germline V gene are SGDLS and YYNGEE. V lost 3 bases, J lost 7 bases, and 16 bases lay in between. The CDR3 is made up of 14 amino acids.

The rearrangement uses TRBV25-1 and TRBJ1-1; D unresolved. V lost 7 bases and J lost 1, with 10 bases in between. There are 13 residues in the CDR3. Germline V gives CDR1 MGHDK, CDR2 SYGVNS. The CDR3: CASNQEANTEAFF. The CDR3 bases are TGTGCCAGCAATCAGGAGGCGAACACTGAAGCTTTCTTT.

This clone was seen only a few times. This chain links TRBV13 with TRBJ1-1, with a weak D call TRBD1 (5 bases). The CDR3 sequence is 14 residues long. Trimming took 5 bases from V and 7 from J, leaving 17 bases between them. Germline loops: CDR1 PRHDT, CDR2 FYEKMQ (reference sequence). Written as DNA, the CDR3 is TGTGCCAGCAGCCTGACGGACATTAAGGGTGAAGCTTTCTTT. Amino acid sequence: CASSLTDIKGEAFF.

This clone is a singleton in its sample. The V call is TRBV7-2, the J call TRBJ1-5; D might be TRBD1 (6 bases). Trimming cost V 6 bases and J 4 bases, with 19 bases left between them. This CDR3 is built from 16 residues. From germline, CDR1 is SGHTA and CDR2 FQGNSA. Written as DNA, the CDR3 is TGTGCCAGCAGACAACCAGGGGCCGCGGGTAATCAGCCCCAGCATTTT. Translation gives CASRQPGAAGNQPQHF.

V usage is TRBV6-6 and J usage is TRBJ1-1; 8 bases align to TRBD1. Germline lookup yields CDR1 MNHNY and CDR2 SVGAGI (reference sequence). With V trimmed by 5 bases and J by 2 bases, 10 bases remained unmatched. The CDR3 length is 16 residues. This CDR3 reads CASSLGQGWTNTEAFF. CDR3 coding DNA: TGTGCCAGCAGTCTAGGACAGGGCTGGACCAACACTGAAGCTTTCTTT.